A single sample is the source of the 2 T cell receptor beta chains below, sequenced in a study of blood T cell repertoires in COVID-19. The data were produced by immunoSEQ multiplex PCR, yet TCRdb's version contains in-frame clones alone and is incomplete. Of about 250,000 clones in the sample, approximately 88% were seen once. Specimen: PBMCs or T cells enriched from blood (not recorded which). These receptors came from a woman between 25 and 40 years old with acute COVID-19.

CDR3 coding DNA: TGTGCCAGCAGCCAAGAAGGGGACAGGGACTACGAGCAGTACTTC. Its protein is CASSQEGDRDYEQYF. The gene calls are TRBV14 and TRBJ2-7; 9 nucleotides match TRBD1. The V and J ends lost 0 bases and 3 bases, in that order; junction bases with no gene match: 3. The length of the CDR3 is 15 residues. Per germline, CDR1 SGHDN and CDR2 FVKESK.

The V call is TRBV5-1, the J call TRBJ2-2; D not resolved. V gave up 3 bases and J gave up 0 bases, with 9 bases separating them. The germline V gene has CDR1 SGHRS and CDR2 YFSETQ. This CDR3 is built from 15 residues. The CDR3 sequence is CASSSQSPNTGELFF. The CDR3 DNA follows: TGCGCCAGCAGCTCACAGAGCCCGAACACCGGGGAGCTGTTTTTT.